The 8 T cell receptor beta chains below come from one sample, sequenced in a study of T cell changes during pregnancy in multiple sclerosis. Some clones are missing from TCRdb's copy, which holds only in-frame ones; the method was immunoSEQ multiplex PCR. This table has about 30,000 clones, 90% to 95% appearing once. Specimen: peripheral blood, collected in the first trimester of pregnancy. Receptor source: a female donor in good health, enrolled as a control in a pregnancy study.

This chain links TRBV2 with TRBJ2-7; no firm D call. The CDR3 loop spans 14 amino acids. V lost 4 bases and J lost 7, with 17 bases in between. In germline, CDR1 is SNHLY, CDR2 FYNNEI. The CDR3 region has the DNA TGTGCCAGCAGTGTAATACGGTACGCCGTGGAGCAGTACTTC. It translates to CASSVIRYAVEQYF.

The genes are TRBV19 and TRBJ1-1; D may be TRBD1 (5 bases). Germline CDR1 and CDR2: LNHDA and SQIVND (reference sequence). V was clipped by 7 bases and J by 3 bases, with 24 bases between them. The CDR3 spans 17 residues. CDR3 nucleotide sequence: TGTGCCAGTACCCCAGGGAGGGGCGCGTCCCTTGACACTGAAGCTTTCTTT. This codes for CASTPGRGASLDTEAFF.

The J gene is TRBJ2-1, the V gene TRBV11-2; 11 positions agree with TRBD2. Losses at the gene ends were 5 bases for V and 12 bases for J; bases not matched to a gene: 9. Per the germline V gene, CDR1 is SGHAT and CDR2 is FQNNGV. The CDR3 is made up of 14 amino acids. CDR3 coding DNA: TGTGCCAGCAGCATAACTAGCGGGAGTTTCCCGCAGTTCTTC. This sequence encodes CASSITSGSFPQFF. The entire variable domain, with the rest obtained from reference TRBV11-2 and TRBJ2-1, is as follows: EAGVAQSPRYKIIEKRQSVAFWCNPISGHATLYWYQQILGQGPKLLIQFQNNGVVDDSQLPKDRFSAERLKGVDSTLKIQPAKLEDSAVYLCASSITSGSFPQFFGPGTRLTVL.

V and J are TRBV6-5 and TRBJ2-7; 7 bases map to TRBD2. Germline CDR1 is MNHEY and CDR2 is SVGAGI. The V segment lost 9 bases and the J segment 2 bases; nucleotides outside the gene matches: 10. This CDR3 spans 14 amino acids. Here the CDR3 DNA reads TGTGCCAGTAAACGGGGGGACGGAACCTACGAGCAGTACTTC. Its protein product is CASKRGDGTYEQYF.

This chain connects TRBV4-1 to TRBJ2-5, with no clear D. Germline CDR1 MGHRA, CDR2 YSYEKL. The CDR3 is made up of 14 amino acids. V lost 1 base and J 1 base, leaving 7 bases between the germline ends. The CDR3 loop is CASSQAPGQETQYF. The CDR3 DNA follows: TGCGCCAGCAGCCAAGCCCCAGGCCAAGAGACCCAGTACTTC.

The chain combines TRBV12-5 with TRBJ1-1; D uncertain. V was pared by 7 bases and J by 4 bases, with 19 bases between. This CDR3 has 15 amino acids. CDR1 is LGHNT, CDR2 FRNRAP, per germline. This CDR3 is CASAPPGWEGTEAFF. DNA for the CDR3: TGTGCTAGTGCCCCACCGGGGTGGGAGGGCACTGAAGCTTTCTTT.

The chain couples TRBV19 to TRBJ1-2, with D possibly matching TRBD1 (5 bases). Germline V CDR1 and CDR2: LNHDA, SQIVND (reference sequence). This CDR3 has 16 residues. V was shortened by 0 bases and J by 4 bases, with 15 bases between the two germline ends. Written as DNA, the CDR3 is TGTGCCAGTAGTATAGATCCGGGAGGGACGGGCTATGGCTACACCTTC. It translates to CASSIDPGGTGYGYTF.

This chain connects TRBV4-2 to TRBJ1-1; TRBD1 matches 7 bases. In germline, CDR1 is LGHNA, CDR2 YNFKEQ. This CDR3 has 14 residues. The ends lost 4 bases at V and 3 bases at J; junction bases unmatched: 5. The CDR3 DNA follows: TGTGCCAGCAGCCGCGAGGGGGCCGACACTGAAGCTTTCTTT. Its translation: CASSREGADTEAFF.